A selection of T cell receptor beta chains follows, all from one sample in a study of T cell changes during pregnancy in multiple sclerosis. Some clones are missing from TCRdb's copy, which holds only in-frame ones; the method was immunoSEQ multiplex PCR. The sample contains about 52,000 clones, roughly 92% of which appear only once. Sequences were derived from CD4+ T cells from peripheral blood mononuclear cells, sampled in the third trimester of pregnancy. The receptor source for this set is a female donor with multiple sclerosis, enrolled in a pregnancy study. Each CDR3 is given with its conserved first and last residue. Each record gives: D gene, J gene, clone size, V gene, CDR3 protein, CDR3 DNA. A D gene is named only where the DNA matches it firmly. Not every row has a clone size; where given, it reads once, few, many or a size class.

d_gene: TRBD1; j_gene: TRBJ2-5; abundance: .; v_gene: TRBV11-2; CDR3aa: CASSFRTGLGETQYF; CDR3nt: TGTGCCAGCAGCTTTCGGACAGGCCTGGGAGAGACCCAGTACTTC
d_gene: TRBD1; j_gene: TRBJ1-4; abundance: once; v_gene: TRBV14; CDR3aa: CASSQYRGSGLLFF; CDR3nt: TGTGCCAGCAGCCAGTACAGGGGGTCTGGACTCCTGTTTTTT
d_gene: .; j_gene: TRBJ1-1; abundance: .; v_gene: TRBV5-4; CDR3aa: CASSLPLTGMNTEAFF; CDR3nt: TGTGCCAGCAGCTTGCCCCTGACAGGTATGAACACTGAAGCTTTCTTT
d_gene: .; j_gene: TRBJ2-5; abundance: .; v_gene: TRBV6-5; CDR3aa: CASSYSRGQETQYF; CDR3nt: TGTGCCAGCAGTTACTCTCGGGGACAAGAGACCCAGTACTTC
d_gene: .; j_gene: TRBJ2-3; abundance: .; v_gene: TRBV7-2; CDR3aa: CASSLGLVDTQYF; CDR3nt: TGTGCCAGCAGCTTAGGGCTCGTGGATACGCAGTATTTT
d_gene: .; j_gene: TRBJ1-1; abundance: few; v_gene: TRBV7-2; CDR3aa: CASSLGGSRNTEAFF; CDR3nt: TGTGCCAGCAGCTTAGGCGGGTCGAGGAACACTGAAGCTTTCTTT
d_gene: .; j_gene: TRBJ2-2; abundance: .; v_gene: TRBV5-4; CDR3aa: CASSPEVANTGELFF; CDR3nt: TGTGCCAGCAGCCCCGAGGTCGCGAACACCGGGGAGCTGTTTTTT
d_gene: .; j_gene: TRBJ1-1; abundance: .; v_gene: TRBV6-6; CDR3aa: CASSFRDGSTEAFF; CDR3nt: TGTGCCAGCAGTTTCAGGGACGGGAGCACTGAAGCTTTCTTT
d_gene: .; j_gene: TRBJ1-5; abundance: .; v_gene: TRBV7-2; CDR3aa: CASSLDGAGKYQPQHF; CDR3nt: TGTGCCAGCAGCTTAGATGGGGCAGGGAAATATCAGCCCCAGCATTTT
d_gene: TRBD1; j_gene: TRBJ2-5; abundance: .; v_gene: TRBV11-3; CDR3aa: CASSLGQGGETQYF; CDR3nt: TGTGCCAGCAGCCTAGGACAGGGAGGCGAGACCCAGTACTTC
d_gene: TRBD1; j_gene: TRBJ1-2; abundance: few; v_gene: TRBV14; CDR3aa: CASSQYSGGAGYGYTF; CDR3nt: TGTGCCAGCAGCCAATATTCAGGGGGCGCCGGCTATGGCTACACCTTC
d_gene: TRBD1; j_gene: TRBJ1-1; abundance: .; v_gene: TRBV5-4; CDR3aa: CASSLWDRAHTEAFF; CDR3nt: TGTGCCAGCAGCTTATGGGACAGGGCACACACTGAAGCTTTCTTT
d_gene: .; j_gene: TRBJ2-7; abundance: .; v_gene: TRBV30; CDR3aa: CAWSQDSPPYEQYF; CDR3nt: TGTGCCTGGAGTCAGGACAGCCCTCCCTACGAGCAGTACTTC
d_gene: .; j_gene: TRBJ1-6; abundance: .; v_gene: TRBV6-1; CDR3aa: CASSGSGSRLSPLHF; CDR3nt: TGTGCCAGCAGTGGGTCGGGGTCTAGGCTTTCACCCCTCCACTTT
d_gene: .; j_gene: TRBJ1-2; abundance: .; v_gene: TRBV5-4; CDR3aa: CASSLPQGVEGYTF; CDR3nt: TGTGCCAGCAGCCTCCCTCAAGGAGTGGAAGGCTACACCTTC
d_gene: TRBD2; j_gene: TRBJ2-1; abundance: once; v_gene: TRBV9; CDR3aa: CASSYRTSGGAVPYNEQFF; CDR3nt: TGTGCCAGCAGCTATCGGACTAGCGGGGGGGCCGTTCCCTACAATGAGCAGTTCTTC
d_gene: .; j_gene: TRBJ1-2; abundance: .; v_gene: TRBV19; CDR3aa: CASRDKGFSGYTF; CDR3nt: TGTGCCAGTAGGGACAAAGGGTTCTCTGGCTACACCTTC
d_gene: .; j_gene: TRBJ1-6; abundance: once; v_gene: TRBV15; CDR3aa: CATSRAQQGNSPLHF; CDR3nt: TGTGCCACCAGCAGAGCTCAACAGGGCAATTCACCCCTCCACTTT
d_gene: .; j_gene: TRBJ2-3; abundance: .; v_gene: TRBV5-1; CDR3aa: CASTPESQGPDTQYF; CDR3nt: TGCGCCAGCACCCCTGAAAGCCAGGGCCCAGATACGCAGTATTTT
d_gene: .; j_gene: TRBJ2-5; abundance: .; v_gene: TRBV7-2; CDR3aa: CASSPPGQGQETQYF; CDR3nt: TGTGCCAGCAGCCCGCCGGGGCAGGGGCAAGAGACCCAGTACTTC
d_gene: TRBD1; j_gene: TRBJ1-2; abundance: .; v_gene: TRBV4-1; CDR3aa: CASSQATGVYGYTF; CDR3nt: TGCGCCAGCAGCCAGGCGACAGGGGTCTATGGCTACACCTTC